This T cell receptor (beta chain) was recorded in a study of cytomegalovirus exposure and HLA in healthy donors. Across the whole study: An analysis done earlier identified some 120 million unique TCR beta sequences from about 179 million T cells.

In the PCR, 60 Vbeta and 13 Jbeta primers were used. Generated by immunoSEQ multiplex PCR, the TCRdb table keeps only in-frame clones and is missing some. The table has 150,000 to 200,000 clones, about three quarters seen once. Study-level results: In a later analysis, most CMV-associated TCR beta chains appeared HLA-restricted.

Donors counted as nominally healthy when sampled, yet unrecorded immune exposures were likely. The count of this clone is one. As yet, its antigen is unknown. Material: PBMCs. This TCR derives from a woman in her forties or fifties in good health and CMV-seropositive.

CDR3 loop: CASHWGQDDQPQHF. The CDR3 nucleotides are TGTGCCAGCCATTGGGGACAGGACGATCAGCCCCAGCATTTT. The chain couples TRBV2 to TRBJ1-5, with 8 bases aligning to TRBD1. Trimming removed 8 bases from V and 5 bases from J; junction bases left unmatched: 8. The CDR3 has 14 amino acids. The germline gives CDR1 SNHLY, CDR2 FYNNEI.